The clone carrying this TCR beta chain has a handful of counts. Its specificity is not known. These data belong to a study of early T cells in non-severe SARS-CoV-2 infection. Study summary: Unsorted whole blood bulk RNA was sequenced, with unpaired chains. General observations from the study: Matching against VDJdb likely underestimated virus-specific expansions, favoring anti-spike CD8.

The CDR3 covers 15 residues. The V and J ends lost 0 bases and 4 bases respectively, with 13 bases between them. Germline V CDR1 and CDR2: SGHKS, YYEKEE (reference sequence). Separate cDNA molecules each had unique molecular identifiers attached to them. TCRdb fed the 5' RACE reads into MiXCR, producing one record per CDR3 protein. The sample has 35,000 to 50,000 distinct CDR3 sequences, 23% seen once; the top ten hold roughly 4.6%. The sample was whole blood, taken at baseline. The sequence was obtained from an adult who was a healthcare worker with PCR-confirmed SARS-CoV-2 infection or an uninfected control (not recorded which). The chain is built from TRBV5-5 and TRBJ1-1; D call uncertain. The CDR3 spells CASSLVRVVGTEAFF. CDR3 DNA: TGTGCCAGCAGCTTGGTTAGGGTCGTGGGCACTGAAGCTTTCTTT.